These T cell receptor beta chains were read from a single sample in a study of cytomegalovirus exposure and HLA in healthy donors. The data were produced by immunoSEQ multiplex PCR, yet TCRdb's version contains in-frame clones alone and is incomplete. The profile shows hundreds of thousands of clones, 70% to 90% of them singletons. Material for sequencing was PBMCs. The receptors shown here come from a woman under 30 in good health and CMV-seronegative. Each CDR3 is given with its conserved first and last residue. Fields, in order: clone size, D gene, V gene, J gene, CDR3 DNA, CDR3 protein. The D gene is left open where the match is weak. Only part of the rows carry a size: once, few, many, or a class if the clone is expanded.

few	.	TRBV21-1	TRBJ1-1	TGTGCCAGCAACTCAGGGGCCACTGAAGCTTTCTTT	CASNSGATEAFF
few	.	TRBV29-1	TRBJ1-1	TGCAGCGTTAATGTGAACACTGAAGCTTTCTTT	CSVNVNTEAFF
few	.	TRBV27	TRBJ1-4	TGTGCCAGCCCCTTATGGGCTAGGGGAGAACTGTTTTTT	CASPLWARGELFF
.	.	TRBV18	TRBJ1-1	TGTGCCAGCTCCCCCTTCTTGCGTAAGGACACTGAAGCTTTCTTT	CASSPFLRKDTEAFF
.	TRBD2	TRBV10-2	TRBJ2-3	TGCGCCAGCAGTGAGTGGCGGGGGGCCACAGATACGCAGTATTTT	CASSEWRGATDTQYF
few	.	TRBV2	TRBJ1-5	TGTGCCAGCAGTCTAGACACCACGACCTATCAGCCCCAGCATTTT	CASSLDTTTYQPQHF
.	.	TRBV6-1	TRBJ2-3	TGTGCCAGCAGTGAGGGCGGACTCGCAGATACGCAGTATTTT	CASSEGGLADTQYF
.	.	TRBV25-1	TRBJ1-1	TGTGCCAGCAGTGCGCCCACTTTCCCAGGGCTTCGGGCTTTCTTT	CASSAPTFPGLRAFF
.	TRBD2	TRBV5-1	TRBJ2-7	TGCGCCAGCAGCTTGGCCGCGATAGCGGGGGGAATCTACGAGCAGTACTTC	CASSLAAIAGGIYEQYF
.	TRBD2	TRBV7-9	TRBJ2-5	TGTGCCAGCACCCGAGGGAGGGGACTACAAGAGACCCAGTACTTC	CASTRGRGLQETQYF
.	.	TRBV5-1	TRBJ1-2	TGCGCCAGCAGCCTCGTCGGGGGGTCCTATGGCTACACCTTC	CASSLVGGSYGYTF
.	.	TRBV7-6	TRBJ2-7	TGTGCCAGCAGCTTAGGTTTCAGTGCCGCAGGCCGCCACTACGAGCAGTACTTC	CASSLGFSAAGRHYEQYF
.	.	TRBV30	TRBJ1-3	TGTGCCTGGAGGCGGCCTGGAAACACCATATATTTT	CAWRRPGNTIYF
.	TRBD1	TRBV5-6	TRBJ1-1	TGTGCCAGCAGCTACCGGGACAGGCGAAGGGGAACTGAAGCTTTCTTT	CASSYRDRRRGTEAFF
.	TRBD1	TRBV4-1	TRBJ2-3	TGCGCCAGCAGCCAGCCTCGACAGGGGAACACAGATACGCAGTATTTT	CASSQPRQGNTDTQYF
once	TRBD1	TRBV29-1	TRBJ2-4	TGCAGCGTCGGCCGGGACAGGGGACCAAACATTCAGTACTTC	CSVGRDRGPNIQYF
.	.	TRBV6-5	TRBJ2-5	TGTGCCAGCCGGGGGGAGACCCAGTACTTC	CASRGETQYF
.	TRBD1	TRBV9	TRBJ2-1	TGTGCCAGCAGCGTAGGGACAGGGGGCTGGAATGAGCAGTTCTTC	CASSVGTGGWNEQFF
.	.	TRBV29-1	TRBJ1-2	TGCAGCGTTGGGGGCATAATAGACTATGGCTACACCTTC	CSVGGIIDYGYTF
many	.	TRBV13	TRBJ1-4	TGTGCCAGCAGCTCCCACGCGGGGGCTGGGGAAAAACTGTTTTTT	CASSSHAGAGEKLFF
.	TRBD1	TRBV19	TRBJ1-1	TGTGCCACCGAGGGGGCGGGGAACACTGAAGCTTTCTTT	CATEGAGNTEAFF
.	.	TRBV6-5	TRBJ1-2	TGTGCCAGCAGTTACGGGAGGACTAACTATGGCTACACCTTC	CASSYGRTNYGYTF
.	.	TRBV29-1	TRBJ1-1	TGCAGCGTTGAATTATCTATGAACACTGAAGCTTTCTTT	CSVELSMNTEAFF
once	TRBD1	TRBV19	TRBJ1-1	TGTGCCAGTACCCCAGGACAGGGATACACTGAAGCTTTCTTT	CASTPGQGYTEAFF
once	TRBD1	TRBV25-1	TRBJ2-3	TGTGCCGCACGGGACAGTAACACAGATACGCAGTATTTT	CAARDSNTDTQYF
.	.	TRBV5-1	TRBJ2-6	TGCGCCAGCAGCTTGGAGACACTGATCTCTGGGGCCAACGTCCTGACTTTC	CASSLETLISGANVLTF
.	TRBD2	TRBV15	TRBJ2-7	TGTGCCACCAGCAGAGATCGGGAGCGGGGGACGGGGGAGCAGTACTTC	CATSRDRERGTGEQYF
.	.	TRBV5-1	TRBJ1-1	TGCGCCCGGCGGGCGGGAGCTTTCTTT	CARRAGAFF
.	TRBD2	TRBV7-9	TRBJ2-2	TGTGCCAGCAGCTTTTGGAGGAGCGGGAGTAACGCCGGGGAGCTGTTTTTT	CASSFWRSGSNAGELFF